Each of the 15 T cell receptor beta chains below was sequenced from the same sample in a study of blood T cells in healthy people across ages. PCR was performed a second time for roughly 7 to 11 cycles using a sample-barcoded 5' primer and a J-beta primer mix. TCRdb re-called the 5' RACE reads through MiXCR, storing one row per CDR3 protein. The sample yields 1.5 million to 2 million distinct CDR3 sequences, around 36% seen once. The sequenced sample consisted of blood. The receptors derive from a woman aged 25-40 years in good health.

This clonotype was counted only a few times. The chain employs TRBV19 and TRBJ1-2; D is ambiguous. V lost 10 bases, J lost 4 bases, and 13 bases lay in between. CDR3 length: 12 amino acids. Germline-derived CDR1 and CDR2 are LNHDA and SQIVND (reference sequence). The CDR3 DNA reads as TGTGCCACTACCAGGAATGGCTATGGCTACACCTTC. Translating it yields CATTRNGYGYTF.

The chain is built from TRBV20-1 and TRBJ1-1, with 7 bases lining up with TRBD1. Germline CDR1 and CDR2: DFQATT and SNEGSKA (reference sequence). V lost 5 bases to trimming and J lost 10 bases; unmatched junction nucleotides: 4. This CDR3 has 10 residues. The chain's CDR3 is CSARQGSAFF. As DNA, the CDR3 is TGCAGTGCTCGACAGGGCTCAGCTTTCTTT.

The J gene is TRBJ2-3, the V gene TRBV28; the match to TRBD2 covers 10 bases. This CDR3 region has 16 residues. Germline V gene sequence: CDR1 MDHEN, CDR2 SYDVKM. V shed 1 base, J shed 1 base, and the junction held 2 bases outside the gene matches. Here the CDR3 DNA reads TGTGCCAGCAGTTTATTTGGGACTAGCGGCACAGATACGCAGTATTTT. Protein: CASSLFGTSGTDTQYF.

The chain carries TRBV20-1 and TRBJ1-4, with D possibly matching TRBD1 (5 bases). The V end was cut by 2 bases, the J end by 3 bases, with 13 bases between. Germline assignment: CDR1 DFQATT and CDR2 SNEGSKA (reference sequence). The CDR3 extends over 15 amino acids. The CDR3 spells CSARKPTGANEKLFF. As DNA, the CDR3 is TGCAGTGCTAGAAAACCGACGGGGGCTAATGAAAAACTGTTTTTT.

Comment on this clonotype: This may come from a read error, since a much larger clone is one base off. The chain couples TRBV18 to TRBJ2-7; unclear D gene. V dropped 2 bases and J dropped 2 bases, with 10 bases sitting between them. The germline CDR1 and CDR2 sequences are KGHSH and LQKENI. CDR3 size: 14 residues. CDR3 sequence reads: CASSPSPEPYEQYF. In DNA, the CDR3 is TGTGCCAGCTCACCAAGTCCAGAACCCTACGAGCAGTACTTC.

This clonotype was detected ten times or more. The chain combines TRBV12-3 or TRBV12-4 with TRBJ2-3; D uncertain. This CDR3 spans 12 amino acids. The V end lost 8 bases, the J end lost 2 bases, and 8 bases lay between the germline ends. Written as DNA, the CDR3 is TGTGCCAGCGTCGCATACACAGATACGCAGTATTTT. Translated: CASVAYTDTQYF.

The sample holds a few counts of this clonotype. The genes are TRBV15 and TRBJ2-5; either TRBD1 or TRBD2 may supply D (6 bases each). Trimming left V 8 bases short and J 4 bases short, with 14 bases between. Germline loops: CDR1 LNHNV, CDR2 YYDKDF (reference sequence). The length of the CDR3 is 13 residues. The DNA of the CDR3 is TGTGCCACCTCGGCACGGGGGCTAGAGACCCAGTACTTC. Translating it yields CATSARGLETQYF. Full variable domain (remainder filled in from reference TRBV15 and TRBJ2-5): DAMVIQNPRYQVTQFGKPVTLSCSQTLNHNVMYWYQQKSSQAPKLLFHYYDKDFNNEADTPDNFQSRRPNTSFCFLDIRSPGLGDTAMYLCATSARGLETQYFGPGTRLLVL.

This sequence joins TRBV29-1 and TRBJ1-1; no definite D call. Trimming removed 8 bases from V and 1 base from J, with 17 bases in between. CDR1 and CDR2 (germline): SQVTM, ANQGSEA. The CDR3 totals 14 residues. Written as DNA, the CDR3 is TGCAGCCCCGCCGGCGGCCTTAGGAACACTGAAGCTTTCTTT. This sequence encodes CSPAGGLRNTEAFF.

For this clonotype: One junction end disagrees with the germline gene, perhaps due to a read error. This chain links TRBV6-5 with TRBJ1-2; D unclear. Germline-derived CDR1 and CDR2 are MNHEY and SVGAGI. The CDR3 covers 14 residues. The CDR3 DNA reads TGTGCCGGCAGTTACGGTGGGCAGCCCCATGGCTACACCTTC. It yields the protein CAGSYGGQPHGYTF.

This clonotype was seen more than once but under ten times. V usage is TRBV9 and J usage is TRBJ2-3; 7 bases are a match to TRBD1. Looked up from germline, CDR1 is SGDLS and CDR2 is YYNGEE. J lost 0 bases, V lost 0 bases, and 4 bases had no gene match. The CDR3 is 16 amino acids. Here the CDR3 reads CASSVAQGVSTDTQYF. CDR3 nucleotide sequence: TGTGCCAGCAGCGTAGCTCAGGGGGTCAGCACAGATACGCAGTATTTT.

In the case of this clonotype: An end of the junction does not agree with germline; a read error may underlie this. The chain is built from TRBV14 and TRBJ2-7; D unclear. This CDR3 contains 13 residues. CDR1 is SGHDN and CDR2 is FVKESK in the germline V gene. The CDR3 DNA reads TGTGCCAGCAGCCTATCCGGGTCCTTCGAGCAGTACTTC. Amino acids: CASSLSGSFEQYF.

This rearrangement joins TRBV5-1 to TRBJ2-4; TRBD1 aligns across 9 bases. Germline trimming cut 4 bases from V and 8 bases from J; bases unmatched to any gene: 10. Germline V lookup: CDR1 SGHRS, CDR2 YFSETQ. This CDR3 region has 15 residues. CDR3 region: CASSPGQGFADIQYF. The CDR3 DNA reads TGCGCCAGCAGCCCGGGACAGGGCTTCGCGGACATTCAGTACTTC.

Concerning this clonotype itself: An end of the junction differs from the germline gene, which may be a read error. The chain links TRBV6-2 or TRBV6-3 to TRBJ2-1, with D uncertain. This CDR3 comprises 14 residues. Germline V gene data show CDR1 as MNHEY and CDR2 as SVGEGT. The CDR3 sequence is CVSSYLGFPSEQFF. The CDR3 DNA sequence: TGTGTCAGCAGTTACCTGGGGTTTCCGTCAGAGCAGTTCTTC.

This clonotype was counted only a few times. The V gene is TRBV27, the J gene TRBJ2-7, with 7 bases fitting TRBD2. The CDR3 is made up of 16 amino acids. Trimming took 5 bases from V and 0 from J; bases not matched to a gene: 10. Germline V CDR1 and CDR2: MNHEY, SMNVEV (reference sequence). The CDR3 DNA reads as TGTGCCAGCAGTCCCATCGTGGGAGGGCCCTCCTACGAGCAGTACTTC. This translates into CASSPIVGGPSYEQYF.

The chain couples TRBV6-4 to TRBJ2-7; 9 positions agree with TRBD1. The germline V gene has CDR1 MRHNA and CDR2 SNTAGT. V lost 0 bases, J lost 5 bases, and 8 bases stayed unmatched. The CDR3 contains 16 residues. The CDR3 loop is CASSDSPGQGDHEQYF. The CDR3 nucleotides read TGTGCCAGCAGTGACTCGCCGGGACAGGGAGACCACGAGCAGTACTTC.